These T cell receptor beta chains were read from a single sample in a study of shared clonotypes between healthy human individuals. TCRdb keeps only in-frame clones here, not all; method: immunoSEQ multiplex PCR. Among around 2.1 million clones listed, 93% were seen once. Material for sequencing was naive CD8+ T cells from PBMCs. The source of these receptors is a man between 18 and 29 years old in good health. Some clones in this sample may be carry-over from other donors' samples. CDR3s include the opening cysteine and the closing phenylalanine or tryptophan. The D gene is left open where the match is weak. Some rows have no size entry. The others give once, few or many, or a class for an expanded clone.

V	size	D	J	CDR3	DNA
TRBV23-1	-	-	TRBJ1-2	CASSQSERLYGYTF	TGCGCCAGCAGTCAATCGGAACGGCTCTATGGCTACACCTTC
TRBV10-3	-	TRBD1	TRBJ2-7	CAISDPTGTDFGEQYF	TGTGCCATCAGTGACCCGACCGGGACAGACTTCGGGGAGCAGTACTTC
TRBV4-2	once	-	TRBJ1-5	CASSQEVRVDQPQHF	TGTGCCAGCAGCCAAGAGGTAAGAGTGGATCAGCCCCAGCATTTT
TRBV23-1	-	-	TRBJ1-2	CASSQSRLDLWVKTNYGYTF	TGCGCCAGCAGTCAATCTCGGCTGGACCTATGGGTAAAAACTAACTATGGCTACACCTTC
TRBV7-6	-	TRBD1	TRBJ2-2	CASSSDRAGELFF	TGTGCCAGCAGCTCGGACAGGGCCGGGGAGCTGTTTTTT
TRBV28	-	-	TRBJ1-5	CASSFRSLSSGRPQHF	TGTGCCAGCAGTTTTCGGTCCCTTTCTTCCGGGAGGCCCCAGCATTTT
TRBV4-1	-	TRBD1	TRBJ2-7	CASSQSGAGQGLYEQYF	TGCGCCAGCAGCCAATCAGGAGCGGGACAGGGCCTCTACGAGCAGTACTTC
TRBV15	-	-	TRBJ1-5	CATRMGHRNQPQHF	TGTGCCACCCGGATGGGACACCGAAATCAGCCCCAGCATTTT
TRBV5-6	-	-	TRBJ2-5	CASSFSRGETQYF	TGTGCCAGCAGCTTTAGTAGGGGGGAGACCCAGTACTTC
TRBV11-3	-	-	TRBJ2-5	CASSEYYGETQYF	TGTGCCAGCAGCGAGTACTACGGGGAGACCCAGTACTTC
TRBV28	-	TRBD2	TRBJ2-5	CASSLQRRELPETQYF	TGTGCCAGCAGTTTACAAAGGCGGGAGCTCCCAGAGACCCAGTACTTC
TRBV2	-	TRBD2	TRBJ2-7	CASSEGTSGRVYYYEQYF	TGTGCCAGCAGTGAAGGGACTAGCGGGAGGGTCTATTACTACGAGCAGTACTTC
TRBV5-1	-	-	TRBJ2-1	CASSPDMAPYNEQFF	TGCGCCAGCAGCCCGGACATGGCCCCCTACAATGAGCAGTTCTTC
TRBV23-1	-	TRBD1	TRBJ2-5	CASSQTNRDSKYQETQYF	TGCGCCAGCAGTCAGACGAACCGGGACAGCAAGTACCAAGAGACCCAGTACTTC
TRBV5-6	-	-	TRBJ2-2	CASSLAGSTGELFF	TGTGCCAGCAGCTTGGCCGGTAGCACCGGGGAGCTGTTTTTT
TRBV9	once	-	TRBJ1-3	CASSVGGSGGNTIYF	TGTGCCAGCAGCGTTGGAGGCTCAGGGGGAAACACCATATATTTT
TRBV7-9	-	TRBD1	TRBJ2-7	CASSFETGDPYEQYF	TGTGCCAGCAGCTTCGAAACAGGGGATCCCTACGAGCAGTACTTC
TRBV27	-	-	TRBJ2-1	CASSPTVNEQFF	TGTGCCAGCAGTCCGACAGTTAATGAGCAGTTCTTC